Presented here are 5 T cell receptor beta chains from one specimen sequenced in a study of blood T cell repertoires in COVID-19. The table came from immunoSEQ multiplex PCR; TCRdb's copy has only in-frame clones and leaves some out. Among approximately 13,000 clones, around 67% were seen once, and the ten largest hold around a fifth. The sample was peripheral blood. These receptors originate from a boy aged 2 to 10 with active or convalescent COVID-19.

This chain links TRBV6-2 or TRBV6-3 with TRBJ2-6, with a possible D match to TRBD1 (5 bases). V was shortened by 2 bases and J by 0 bases, with 11 bases between the two germline ends. CDR3 length: 17 amino acids. Germline CDR1 is MNHEY and CDR2 is SVGEGT. CDR3 protein: CASSYAWTLSGANVLTF. DNA of the CDR3: TGTGCCAGCAGTTACGCTTGGACACTCTCTGGGGCCAACGTCCTGACTTTC.

This chain links TRBV7-8 with TRBJ1-1, with TRBD1 identical over 10 bases. CDR3 length: 16 amino acids. The ends lost 8 bases at V and 2 bases at J; junction bases unmatched: 11. Germline CDR1 reads SGHVS; CDR2 reads FQNEAQ. The CDR3: CASERRDRGVNTEAFF. CDR3 nucleotide sequence: TGTGCCAGCGAAAGACGGGACAGGGGCGTAAACACTGAAGCTTTCTTT.

The chain carries TRBV6-5 and TRBJ2-7; weak D call: TRBD1 (5 bases). Germline CDR1 is MNHEY and CDR2 is SVGAGI. V shed 8 bases and J shed 1 base, with 15 bases lying between them. The CDR3 covers 14 residues. This CDR3 is CASLEAGWSYEQYF. CDR3 nucleotides: TGTGCCAGCCTAGAGGCAGGGTGGTCCTACGAGCAGTACTTC.

The rearrangement uses TRBV6-5 and TRBJ2-2; 7 bases line up with TRBD2. The CDR3 length is 14 residues. V gave up 8 bases and J gave up 3 bases; unmatched junction bases: 6. Germline assignment: CDR1 MNHEY and CDR2 SVGAGI. The CDR3 reads CASRLGGDTGELFF. In nucleotides, the CDR3 is TGTGCCAGCCGACTGGGGGGGGACACCGGGGAGCTGTTTTTT.

J is TRBJ2-3 and V is TRBV19; TRBD2 might be the D (5 bases). The germline V gene has CDR1 LNHDA and CDR2 SQIVND (reference sequence). CDR3 length: 14 amino acids. Trimming took 2 bases from V and 4 from J, leaving 10 bases between them. The CDR3 DNA reads as TGTGCCAGTAGTATAAGGTCTAGCCCAGATACGCAGTATTTT. Its translation is CASSIRSSPDTQYF.